This TCR beta chain was obtained from a study of T cell responses to AZD1222 COVID-19 vaccine. Data came from immunoSEQ multiplex PCR; TCRdb stores just in-frame clones and leaves some out. The profile shows around 150,000 clones, 90% to 95% of them singletons. Trimming cost V 2 bases and J 6 bases, with 13 bases left between them. Germline CDR1 LNHDA, CDR2 SQIVND (reference sequence). This CDR3 has 15 amino acids. The specimen comprised peripheral blood, sampled 28 days after the second AZD1222 dose. The chain recombines TRBV19 with TRBJ2-2; D unclear. The clonotype comes from an adult who received the AZD1222 COVID-19 vaccine. The CDR3: CASSIRVGVAGELFF. CDR3 in DNA: TGTGCCAGTAGTATAAGAGTTGGGGTCGCCGGGGAGCTGTTTTTT.